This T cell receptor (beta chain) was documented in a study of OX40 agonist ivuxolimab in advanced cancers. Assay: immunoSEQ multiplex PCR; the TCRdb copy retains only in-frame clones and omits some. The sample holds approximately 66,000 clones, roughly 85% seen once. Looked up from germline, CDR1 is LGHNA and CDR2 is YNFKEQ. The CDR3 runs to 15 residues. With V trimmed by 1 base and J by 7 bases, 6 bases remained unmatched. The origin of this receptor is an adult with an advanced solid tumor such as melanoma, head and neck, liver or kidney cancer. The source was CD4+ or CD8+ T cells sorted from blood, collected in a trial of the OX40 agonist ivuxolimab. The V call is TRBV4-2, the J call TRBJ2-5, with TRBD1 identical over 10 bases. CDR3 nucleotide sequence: TGTGCCAGCAGCCAAGTTCGGACAGGGGGGGTGACCCAGTACTTC. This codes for CASSQVRTGGVTQYF.